The clone carrying this T cell receptor (beta chain) was counted only a few times. The antigen remains unidentified. These data are taken from a study of blood T cells in healthy people across ages. Findings of the study overall: More naive CD4+ cells and higher diversity marked long-lived donors relative to aged donors.

The authors ran a second PCR of about 7 to 11 cycles using a sample-barcoded 5' primer and a J-beta primer mix. TCRdb recomputed calls from the 5' RACE reads with MiXCR, one row per CDR3 protein. The data contain hundreds of thousands of distinct CDR3 sequences, 35% to 45% of them singletons. J lost 8 bases, V lost 0 bases, and 5 bases had no gene match. Per the germline V gene, CDR1 is LGHDT and CDR2 is YNNKEL (reference sequence). This CDR3 is 14 amino acids long. Total RNA extraction produced at least 6 micrograms (per sample) for the study. The V gene is TRBV3-1, the J gene TRBJ1-2, with 8 bases identical to TRBD1. The TCR was taken from a woman aged 55-69 years in good health. The sequenced material came from blood. The CDR3 loop is CASSQDQGARGYTF. CDR3 sequence (DNA): TGTGCCAGCAGCCAAGATCAGGGGGCCAGAGGCTACACCTTC.